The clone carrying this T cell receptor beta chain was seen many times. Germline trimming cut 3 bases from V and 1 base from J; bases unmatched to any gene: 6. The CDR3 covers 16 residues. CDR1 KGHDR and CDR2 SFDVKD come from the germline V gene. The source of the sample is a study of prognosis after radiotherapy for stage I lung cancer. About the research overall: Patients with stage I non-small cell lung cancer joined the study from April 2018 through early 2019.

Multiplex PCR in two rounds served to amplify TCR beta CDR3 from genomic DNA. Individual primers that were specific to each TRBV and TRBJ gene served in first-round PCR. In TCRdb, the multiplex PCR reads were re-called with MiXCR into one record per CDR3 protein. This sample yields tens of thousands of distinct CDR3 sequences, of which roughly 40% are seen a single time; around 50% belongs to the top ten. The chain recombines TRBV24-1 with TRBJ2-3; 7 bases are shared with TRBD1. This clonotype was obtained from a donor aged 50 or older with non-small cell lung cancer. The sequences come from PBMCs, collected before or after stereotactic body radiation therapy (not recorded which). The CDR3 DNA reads TGTGCCACCAGTGATGAAGACAGGGTCGGCACAGATACGCAGTATTTT. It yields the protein CATSDEDRVGTDTQYF.